This TCR beta chain was sequenced for a study of blood T cell repertoires in COVID-19. Study in general: The analysed material was cDNA or gDNA that came from T cells, B-cell-depleted T cells, or PBMCs.

Germline CDR1 and CDR2: KGHSH and LQKENI. CDR3 length: 14 residues. V was cut by 3 bases and J by 4 bases, with 12 bases left in between. Some clones are missing from TCRdb's copy, which holds only in-frame ones; the method was immunoSEQ multiplex PCR. This sample has about 120,000 clones, with 80% to 90% found just once. The rearrangement joins TRBV18 to TRBJ2-5, with D tentatively TRBD2 (6 bases). Sequencing input: peripheral blood. The receptor was derived from a man between 65 and 85 years old with active or convalescent COVID-19. This CDR3 is CASSPTPGRETQYF. As DNA, the CDR3 is TGTGCCAGCTCACCTACGCCCGGGAGAGAGACCCAGTACTTC.